The rows below give T cell receptor beta chains drawn from one sample of a study of blood T cell repertoires in COVID-19. Sequencing used immunoSEQ multiplex PCR; TCRdb keeps in-frame clones, though not all of them. The sample lists 200,000 to 300,000 clones, roughly 86% occurring once. Sequenced input: PBMCs or T cells enriched from blood (not recorded which). These receptors originate from a woman between 18 and 29 years old who had recovered from COVID-19. CDR3s include the opening cysteine and the closing phenylalanine or tryptophan.

v_gene: TRBV6-5; j_gene: TRBJ1-4; CDR3aa: CASSYRTGLRDGKLFF
v_gene: TRBV24-1; j_gene: TRBJ1-4; CDR3aa: CATSDGQGATNEKLFF
v_gene: TRBV10-2; j_gene: TRBJ2-2; CDR3aa: CASMIAGPNTGELFF
v_gene: TRBV6-5; j_gene: TRBJ1-1; CDR3aa: CASRRGTGVTEAFF
v_gene: TRBV5-1; j_gene: TRBJ2-1; CDR3aa: CASSLKQGAAGNEQFF
v_gene: TRBV4-2; j_gene: TRBJ1-6; CDR3aa: CASSPGPSEGGSYNSPLHF
v_gene: TRBV21-1; j_gene: TRBJ1-3; CDR3aa: CASKHIWTGTAQSGNTIYF
v_gene: TRBV2; j_gene: TRBJ2-3; CDR3aa: CASSDGRGLDTQYF
v_gene: TRBV30; j_gene: TRBJ1-5; CDR3aa: CAWSPGTSNQPQHF
v_gene: TRBV6-5; j_gene: TRBJ1-4; CDR3aa: CASSMGAQLFF
v_gene: TRBV3-1/TRBV3-2; j_gene: TRBJ2-1; CDR3aa: CASSQTSGGTYNEQFF
v_gene: TRBV5-5; j_gene: TRBJ1-4; CDR3aa: CASKEGAIEKLFF
v_gene: TRBV9; j_gene: TRBJ1-6; CDR3aa: CASSGTANSPLHF
v_gene: TRBV5-1; j_gene: TRBJ2-5; CDR3aa: CASSLGGGGTSETQYF
v_gene: TRBV11-2; j_gene: TRBJ1-1; CDR3aa: CASSLSGRENTEAFF
v_gene: TRBV25-1; j_gene: TRBJ1-2; CDR3aa: CASSVPGQVYGYTF
v_gene: TRBV14; j_gene: TRBJ2-3; CDR3aa: CASSLRLAEFRTDTQYF
v_gene: TRBV18; j_gene: TRBJ1-3; CDR3aa: CASSELGLTPGSSGNTIYF
v_gene: TRBV25-1; j_gene: TRBJ1-1; CDR3aa: CASSEFRENTEAFF
v_gene: TRBV4-1; j_gene: TRBJ1-2; CDR3aa: CASSFSSDRVGGYTF
v_gene: TRBV6-2/TRBV6-3; j_gene: TRBJ1-5; CDR3aa: CASSFVTGNQPQHF
v_gene: TRBV10-3; j_gene: TRBJ2-1; CDR3aa: CAIRKAGAYNEQFF